This T cell receptor beta chain was sequenced in a study of blood T cell repertoires in COVID-19. Study-level information: From the United States, Italy and Spain came samples of acute and convalescent COVID-19. Sources were T cells, B-cell-depleted T cells, or PBMCs; the material itself was cDNA or gDNA.

Germline V gene data show CDR1 as SEHNR and CDR2 as FQNEAQ (reference sequence). This CDR3 has 15 amino acids. With V trimmed by 3 bases and J by 5 bases, 6 bases remained unmatched. Sequencing was performed with immunoSEQ multiplex PCR; in TCRdb, only in-frame clones are kept and a portion is missing. The profile covers 250,000 to 400,000 clones, with about 90% appearing a single time and 2.9% taken by the ten largest. Recruited during active infection, patients (from Seattle) were subsequently followed longitudinally. The origin of this receptor is a woman under 40 with COVID-19, enrolled during active disease. Sequencing input: peripheral blood. The chain uses TRBV7-9 and TRBJ1-2; 10 positions match TRBD1. The CDR3 region is CASSLGQGSQYGYTF. In DNA, the CDR3 is TGTGCCAGCAGCTTGGGACAGGGGTCCCAGTATGGCTACACCTTC.